This TCR beta chain was identified in a study of blood T cell repertoires in COVID-19. About the research overall: Italy, Spain and the United States were the sources of the convalescent and acute COVID-19 samples. In each case, the material was cDNA or gDNA derived from T cells, B-cell-depleted T cells, or PBMCs.

Original processing notes: Estimation of nucleated cell counts relied on the amplification of reference gene primers. Method: immunoSEQ multiplex PCR; TCRdb's copy keeps in-frame clones and lacks some. That table supplies the V and J calls and clone size; D and trimming were determined from the DNA. The table includes 60,000 to 75,000 clones, around 85% detected once. Germline-derived CDR1 and CDR2 are LNHNV and YYDKDF (reference sequence). Trimming shortened V by 6 bases and J by 6 bases, and 20 bases separated the two germline ends. This CDR3 region has 16 residues. The sequence derives from an elderly woman with active or convalescent COVID-19. The chain couples TRBV15 to TRBJ1-4; no clear D gene. Sequencing input: peripheral blood. CDR3 loop: CATRTLSYTGDEKLFF. CDR3 coding DNA: TGTGCCACCAGGACCCTGTCATACACCGGGGATGAAAAACTGTTTTTT.